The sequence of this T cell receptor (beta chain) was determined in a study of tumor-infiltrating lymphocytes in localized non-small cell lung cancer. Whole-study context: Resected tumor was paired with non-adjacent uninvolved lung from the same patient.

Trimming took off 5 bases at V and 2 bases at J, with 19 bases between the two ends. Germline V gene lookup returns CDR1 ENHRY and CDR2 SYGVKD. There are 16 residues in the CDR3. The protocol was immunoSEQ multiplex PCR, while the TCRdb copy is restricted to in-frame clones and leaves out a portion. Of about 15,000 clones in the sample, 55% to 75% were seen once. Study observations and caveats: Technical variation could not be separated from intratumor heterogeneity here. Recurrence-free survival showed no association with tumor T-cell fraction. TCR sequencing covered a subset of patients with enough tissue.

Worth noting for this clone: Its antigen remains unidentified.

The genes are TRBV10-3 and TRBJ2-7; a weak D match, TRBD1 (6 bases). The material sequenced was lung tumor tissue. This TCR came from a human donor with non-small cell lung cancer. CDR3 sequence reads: CAISQEPGQATYEQYF. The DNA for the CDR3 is TGTGCCATCAGTCAAGAGCCGGGACAAGCTACCTACGAGCAGTACTTC.